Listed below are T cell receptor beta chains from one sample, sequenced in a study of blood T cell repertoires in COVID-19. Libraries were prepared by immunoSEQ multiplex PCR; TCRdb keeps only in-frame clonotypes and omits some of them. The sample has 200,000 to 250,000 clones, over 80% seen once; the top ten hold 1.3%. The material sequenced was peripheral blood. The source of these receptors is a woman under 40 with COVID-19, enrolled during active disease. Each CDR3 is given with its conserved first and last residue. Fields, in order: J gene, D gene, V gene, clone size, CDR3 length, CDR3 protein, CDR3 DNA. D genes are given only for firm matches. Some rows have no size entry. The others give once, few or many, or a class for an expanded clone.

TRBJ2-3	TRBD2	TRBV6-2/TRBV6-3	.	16	CASSQASQRGPDTQYF	TGTGCCAGCAGCCAAGCCTCCCAGCGGGGCCCAGATACGCAGTATTTT
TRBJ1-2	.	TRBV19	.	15	CASTISKKGGYGYTF	TGTGCCAGTACCATAAGTAAAAAGGGAGGCTATGGCTACACCTTC
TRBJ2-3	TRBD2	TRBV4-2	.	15	CASSQDGGTGDTQYF	TGTGCCAGCAGCCAAGACGGGGGGACGGGAGATACGCAGTATTTT
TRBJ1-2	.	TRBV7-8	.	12	CASSLRLSDYTF	TGTGCCAGCAGCTTAAGGCTAAGCGACTACACCTTC
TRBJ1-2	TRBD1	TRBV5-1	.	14	CASRGQGVSWGYTF	TGCGCCAGCAGGGGACAGGGGGTATCGTGGGGCTACACCTTC
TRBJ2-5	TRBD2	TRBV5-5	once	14	CASSLARGGETQYF	TGTGCCAGCAGCTTGGCCCGGGGGGGGGAGACCCAGTACTTC
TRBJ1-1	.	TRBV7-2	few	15	CASSLVRVGDTEAFF	TGTGCCAGCAGCTTAGTTCGTGTAGGGGACACTGAAGCTTTCTTT
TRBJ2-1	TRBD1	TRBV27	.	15	CASSTSRDRVGEQFF	TGTGCCAGCAGTACGTCCCGGGACAGGGTAGGTGAGCAGTTCTTC
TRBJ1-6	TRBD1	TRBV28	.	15	CASSLAGGGNSPLHF	TGTGCCAGCAGTTTAGCAGGGGGCGGTAATTCACCCCTCCACTTT
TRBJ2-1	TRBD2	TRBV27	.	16	CASSLGLAGGLNEQFF	TGTGCCAGCAGTTTGGGACTAGCGGGGGGGTTAAATGAGCAGTTCTTC
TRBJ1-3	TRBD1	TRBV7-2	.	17	CASSLAGTGLSGNTIYF	TGTGCCAGCAGCTTAGCCGGGACAGGGCTCTCTGGAAACACCATATATTTT
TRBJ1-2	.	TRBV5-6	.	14	CASSLGSSFYGYTF	TGTGCCAGCAGCTTGGGGAGCTCCTTTTATGGCTACACCTTC
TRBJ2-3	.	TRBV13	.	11	CASSLIYTQYF	TGTGCCAGCAGCTTAATATATACGCAGTATTTT
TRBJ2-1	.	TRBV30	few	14	CAWSVTGVRNEQFF	TGTGCCTGGAGTGTAACGGGAGTAAGGAATGAGCAGTTCTTC
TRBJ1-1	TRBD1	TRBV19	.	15	CASSIDGTGPTEAFF	TGTGCCAGTAGTATAGACGGGACAGGGCCCACTGAAGCTTTCTTT
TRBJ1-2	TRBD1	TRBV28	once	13	CASSRDRFYGYTF	TGTGCCAGCAGTCGGGACAGGTTCTATGGCTACACCTTC
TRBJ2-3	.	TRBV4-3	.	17	CASSQDPLTLRPDTQYF	TGCGCCAGCAGCCAAGATCCGCTAACACTACGGCCAGATACGCAGTATTTT
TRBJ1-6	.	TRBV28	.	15	CASSTPGIPGSPLHF	TGTGCCAGCAGTACCCCAGGGATTCCGGGCTCACCCCTCCACTTT
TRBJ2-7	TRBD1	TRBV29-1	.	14	CSVVRGQGAYEQYF	TGCAGCGTTGTAAGGGGGCAGGGCGCCTACGAGCAGTACTTC
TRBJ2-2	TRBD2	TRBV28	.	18	CASSFLGTSGRDTGELFF	TGTGCCAGCAGTTTCCTAGGGACTAGCGGGAGGGACACCGGGGAGCTGTTTTTT
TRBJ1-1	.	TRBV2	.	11	CASSDRREAFF	TGTGCCAGCAGTGACAGGAGGGAAGCTTTCTTT
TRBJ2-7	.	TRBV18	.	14	CASSPGRSSYEQYF	TGTGCCAGCTCACCGGGCAGGTCCTCCTACGAGCAGTACTTC
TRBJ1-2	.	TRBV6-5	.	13	CASREYRGDGYTF	TGTGCCAGCAGGGAGTATCGGGGGGACGGCTACACCTTC
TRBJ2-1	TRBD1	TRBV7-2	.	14	CASSPFTGGGEQFF	TGTGCCAGCAGCCCATTCACAGGGGGCGGTGAGCAGTTCTTC
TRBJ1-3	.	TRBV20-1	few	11	CSGTAGNTIYF	TGCAGTGGGACAGCTGGAAACACCATATATTTT
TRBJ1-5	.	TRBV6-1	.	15	CASSEAGWGRQPQHF	TGTGCCAGCAGTGAAGCCGGCTGGGGGCGACAGCCCCAGCATTTT
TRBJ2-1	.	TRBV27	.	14	CASSTGSSYNEQFF	TGTGCCAGCAGTACAGGGAGTTCCTACAATGAGCAGTTCTTC